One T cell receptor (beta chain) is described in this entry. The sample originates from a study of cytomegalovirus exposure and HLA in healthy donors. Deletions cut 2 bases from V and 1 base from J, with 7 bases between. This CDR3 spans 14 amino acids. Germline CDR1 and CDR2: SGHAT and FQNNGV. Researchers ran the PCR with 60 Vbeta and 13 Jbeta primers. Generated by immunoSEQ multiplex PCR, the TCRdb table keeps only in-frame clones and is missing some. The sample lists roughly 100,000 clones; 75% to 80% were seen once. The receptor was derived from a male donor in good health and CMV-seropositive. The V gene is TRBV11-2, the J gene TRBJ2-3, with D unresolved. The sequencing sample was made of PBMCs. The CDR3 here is CASSLQVRTDTQYF. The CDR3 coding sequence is TGTGCCAGCAGCTTACAGGTCCGCACAGATACGCAGTATTTT.